The clone carrying this TCR beta chain was picked up a small number of times. No antigen is known for it. The data derive from a study of T-cell memory formation after mild COVID-19. Study observations and caveats: Of the contracting clones, CD4+ ones lay mainly in CM and EM, and CD8+ ones in EMRA. Cross-reactive memory appears to have joined, as suggested by some responding clones showing up in pre-infection memory. Clones shrinking between day 15 and 85 showed a balanced CD4/CD8 split, and those that grew later tilted toward CD4+.

TCRdb re-derived calls from the 5' RACE reads in MiXCR, one entry per CDR3 protein. The sample holds some 290,000 distinct CDR3 sequences, roughly 16% seen once. Trimming cost V 1 base and J 8 bases, with 5 bases left between them. The CDR3 length is 10 residues. CDR1 SQVTM and CDR2 ANQGSEA come from the germline V gene. What was sequenced was PBMCs or a T cell subset sorted from them (not recorded which). The chain employs TRBV29-1 and TRBJ1-1; D is unclear. The origin of this receptor is a man between 18 and 35 years old who had mild COVID-19 (a few samples of this study predate the infection). Cell type and time point are not known. The CDR3 protein is CSVEVPEAFF. CDR3 coding DNA: TGCAGCGTTGAAGTCCCCGAAGCTTTCTTT.